The next 5 T cell receptor beta chains were all read from a single sample in a study of CD8 T cells in Susac syndrome (dated by TCRdb to between 2019 and 2020). Libraries were built with the immunoSEQ multiplex PCR assay. RNA was extracted with the RNeasy kit and about 0.5 to 1 ug was reverse transcribed using random hexamers. In TCRdb, the public reads were trimmed at Q25 with fastp and aligned with MiXCR, with productive beta chains retained. CDR3 protein sequences are deduplicated, and each keeps its most common genes and DNA. This sample is represented by approximately 180,000 distinct CDR3 sequences; roughly 91% of them were singletons. Together, the top ten hold about 0.09% of the sample. The sample was CD4+ T cells from PBMCs. Receptors were obtained from a human donor with Susac syndrome.

This clonotype has a single count. Its ends do not fully match the called genes, so a read error is possible. The chain recombines TRBV29-1 with TRBJ2-1, with 10 bases fitting TRBD1. CDR3 length: 14 amino acids. The V gene's germline CDR1 is SQVTM and CDR2 ANQGSEA. CDR3 bases: TGCAGCGTGGAAGAGGGACAGGGGTACAATGAGCAGTTCTTC. This sequence encodes CSVEEGQGYNEQFF.

This chain joins TRBV28 and TRBJ2-5; D is possibly TRBD1 (5 bases). Trimming removed 5 bases at V and 3 bases at J, with 10 bases between. The CDR3 loop spans 13 amino acids. Germline loops: CDR1 MDHEN, CDR2 SYDVKM. CDR3 in amino acids: CASSPRTKETQYF. CDR3 in DNA: TGTGCCAGCAGTCCCCGGACAAAAGAGACCCAGTACTTC.

The rearrangement links TRBV6-1 to TRBJ2-7, with a weak D call TRBD1 (5 bases). Germline V gene data show CDR1 as MNHNS and CDR2 as SASEGT. V shed 4 bases and J shed 3 bases, with 10 bases lying between them. CDR3 size: 13 residues. The CDR3 region has the DNA TGTGCCAGCAGTGTGACAGACTTCTACGAGCAGTACTTC. Translated, it gives CASSVTDFYEQYF.

The chain uses TRBV6-2 or TRBV6-3 and TRBJ1-2; D is undetermined. Germline loops: CDR1 MNHEY, CDR2 SVGEGT. The CDR3 loop spans 11 amino acids. V shed 5 bases and J shed 0 bases, with 1 base lying between them. In nucleotides, the CDR3 is TGTGCCAGCAGTACTAACTATGGCTACACCTTC. It translates to CASSTNYGYTF.

This chain uses TRBV19 with TRBJ1-1; D is possibly TRBD1 (5 bases). The CDR3 totals 14 residues. Germline assignment: CDR1 LNHDA and CDR2 SQIVND (reference sequence). V was shortened by 9 bases and J by 7 bases, with 21 bases between the two germline ends. The CDR3 bases are TGTGCCAGCGGATTTACAGGAATCACTGATGAAGCTTTCTTT. Translating it yields CASGFTGITDEAFF.